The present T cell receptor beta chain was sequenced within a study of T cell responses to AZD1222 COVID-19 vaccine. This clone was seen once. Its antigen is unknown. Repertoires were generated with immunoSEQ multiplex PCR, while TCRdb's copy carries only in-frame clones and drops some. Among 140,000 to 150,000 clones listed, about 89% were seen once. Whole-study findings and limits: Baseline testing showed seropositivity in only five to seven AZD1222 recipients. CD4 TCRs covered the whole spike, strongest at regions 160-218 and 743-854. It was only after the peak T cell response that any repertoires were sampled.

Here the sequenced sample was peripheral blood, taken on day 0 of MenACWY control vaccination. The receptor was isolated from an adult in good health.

The CDR3 nucleotides read TGTGCCAGCAGCTTAGATGTGGGGGCCCGAGGAGATACGCAGTATTTT. Amino acid sequence: CASSLDVGARGDTQYF. This sequence joins TRBV7-9 and TRBJ2-3, with a weak D call TRBD1 (6 bases). This CDR3 contains 16 residues. Trimming stripped 1 base from V and 5 bases from J, with 16 bases between. CDR1 is SEHNR and CDR2 is FQNEAQ in the germline V gene (reference sequence).